This T cell receptor beta chain appears in the sequencing data of a study of cytomegalovirus exposure and HLA in healthy donors. Study context: Around 80 million unique TCRs from HLA-typed donors were held in an early data release.

Trimming took 5 bases from V and 5 from J; bases not matched to a gene: 10. Germline V gives CDR1 SGHAT, CDR2 FQNNGV. The CDR3 is 15 residues long. The study, taken as a whole, reports: Listed as cytomegalovirus-associated were more than 150 TCR beta chains. TCR association rates varied by HLA locus in a later analysis, with DRB1 highest and HLA-C lowest.

Concerning this clone: As yet, its antigen is unknown.

With 60 Vbeta and 13 Jbeta primers, the PCR was carried out. The table came from immunoSEQ multiplex PCR; TCRdb's copy has only in-frame clones and leaves some out. The sample contains roughly 150,000 clones, 73% of which appear only once. At collection, donors were nominally healthy, but unrecorded immune exposures were probable. The receptor's source is a woman aged 18-29 years in good health and CMV-seropositive. The sequencing sample was made of PBMCs. This chain links TRBV11-2 with TRBJ2-5, with 8 bases identical to TRBD2. In DNA form, the CDR3 reads TGTGCCAGCAGCACGGGGGGGGCTTTTACGGAGACCCAGTACTTC. As protein: CASSTGGAFTETQYF.